The next 21 T cell receptor beta chains were all read from a single sample in a study of memory CD8 T cells in hepatitis C reinfection. Method: immunoSEQ multiplex PCR; TCRdb's copy keeps in-frame clones and lacks some. The sample lists fewer than 50,000 clones; over 75% were seen once. Time point here: peak reinfection, 3 to 8 weeks after reinfection detection. The sorted cells went straight to TCR sequencing with no prior in vitro expansion. The sequenced material came from naive CD8+ T cells sorted from blood. Source of these receptors: a man between 18 and 29 years old with hepatitis C virus infection.

The rearrangement joins TRBV6-5 to TRBJ2-7; D is undetermined. The V gene lost 6 bases and the J gene lost 6 bases, with 15 bases spanning the gap. Germline values: CDR1 MNHEY, CDR2 SVGAGI. There are 13 residues in the CDR3. CDR3 sequence (DNA): TGTGCCAGCAGCCCCATCCCAAGAGGCGAGCAGTACGTC. Protein product: CASSPIPRGEQYV.

The J gene is TRBJ1-4, the V gene TRBV27; 8 bases align to TRBD1. The V segment lost 5 bases and the J segment 7 bases; nucleotides outside the gene matches: 9. This CDR3 has 15 amino acids. Germline V lookup: CDR1 MNHEY, CDR2 SMNVEV (reference sequence). The CDR3 region is CASSVQGEAVEKLFF. The DNA for the CDR3 is TGTGCCAGCAGTGTACAGGGGGAGGCGGTTGAAAAACTGTTTTTT. The variable domain in full, with the rest retrieved from reference TRBV27 and TRBJ1-4, is EAQVTQNPRYLITVTGKKLTVTCSQNMNHEYMSWYRQDPGLGLRQIYYSMNVEVTDKGDVPEGYKVSRKEKRNFPLILESPSPNQTSLYFCASSVQGEAVEKLFFGSGTQLSVL.

This CDR3 reads CASSELRTEADTIYF. Written as DNA, the CDR3 is TGCGCCAGCAGCGAGCTACGGACGGAGGCGGACACCATATATTTT. The rearrangement joins TRBV5-1 to TRBJ1-3; D remains ambiguous. CDR3 length: 15 amino acids. Germline lookup yields CDR1 SGHRS and CDR2 YFSETQ. V lost 4 bases and J lost 8, with 19 bases in between.

The rearrangement joins TRBV27 to TRBJ1-2; D is possibly TRBD1 (5 bases). Germline V gene lookup returns CDR1 MNHEY and CDR2 SMNVEV (reference sequence). The CDR3 contains 15 residues. V was pared by 4 bases and J by 5 bases, with 17 bases between. CDR3 DNA sequence: TGTGCCAGCAGTTCGGGGGGAGACAGTTCATATGGCTACACCTTC. It encodes CASSSGGDSSYGYTF.

In this sample, this clone turned up once. This sequence joins TRBV19 and TRBJ2-7; possible D gene TRBD2, 7 bases. The V and J ends lost 3 bases and 6 bases respectively, with 9 bases between them. The germline gives CDR1 LNHDA, CDR2 SQIVND (reference sequence). The CDR3 runs 12 residues. DNA for the CDR3: TGTGCCAGTAGTATGGGGGGGGCCGAGCAGTACTTC. This codes for CASSMGGAEQYF.

This clone appeared a single time. The chain combines TRBV19 with TRBJ1-6, with D hard to call. V lost 5 bases to trimming and J lost 6 bases, with 14 bases between them. Looked up from germline, CDR1 is LNHDA and CDR2 is SQIVND (reference sequence). The CDR3 is 15 residues long. The CDR3 region has the DNA TGTGCCAGTAGTTTCCAAACGGGTGGTAATTCACCCCTCCACTTT. This encodes CASSFQTGGNSPLHF.

The gene calls are TRBV27 and TRBJ2-2, with 11 bases that match TRBD1. The CDR3 has 15 residues. V gave up 3 bases and J gave up 5 bases; unmatched junction bases: 2. Germline V gives CDR1 MNHEY, CDR2 SMNVEV (reference sequence). The CDR3 region has the DNA TGTGCCAGCAGTTTCGGGACAGGGGGGACCGGGGAGCTGTTTTTT. Translation: CASSFGTGGTGELFF.

This chain uses TRBV9 with TRBJ2-1; 9 nucleotides match TRBD1. Looked up from germline, CDR1 is SGDLS and CDR2 is YYNGEE. This CDR3 contains 15 residues. With 6 bases clipped from V and 6 bases from J, the junction kept 10 bases outside the gene matches. CDR3 residues: CASNEAGTGINEQFF. The CDR3 coding sequence is TGTGCCAGCAACGAAGCAGGGACAGGGATCAATGAGCAGTTCTTC.

V is TRBV19 and J is TRBJ1-2; maybe TRBD1 (6 bases). V was cut by 5 bases and J by 9 bases, with 22 bases left in between. Germline V CDR1 and CDR2: LNHDA, SQIVND (reference sequence). There are 15 residues in the CDR3. In DNA, the CDR3 is TGTGCCAGTAGTGCCGGGGGGGGGCCCAACTGGAGCTACACCTTC. Residues: CASSAGGGPNWSYTF. The complete variable domain, with remaining parts taken from reference TRBV19 and TRBJ1-2, reads DGGITQSPKYLFRKEGQNVTLSCEQNLNHDAMYWYRQDPGQGLRLIYYSQIVNDFQKGDIAEGYSVSREKKESFPLTVTSAQKNPTAFYLCASSAGGGPNWSYTFGSGTRLTVV.

The J gene is TRBJ2-5, the V gene TRBV11-2; 11 bases align to TRBD2. Germline assignment: CDR1 SGHAT and CDR2 FQNNGV. The V and J ends lost 0 bases and 1 base, in that order; junction bases with no gene match: 7. The CDR3 runs 18 residues. CDR3 amino acids: CASSLDWASGRTQETQYF. The CDR3 DNA is TGTGCCAGCAGCTTAGATTGGGCTAGCGGGAGGACCCAAGAGACCCAGTACTTC.

As to this clone: Other DNA sequences from this sample encode an identical CDR3 as well. The rearrangement links TRBV5-1 to TRBJ2-3; 9 nucleotides line up with TRBD2. This CDR3 has 15 residues. V trimming: 5 bases; J trimming: 0 bases; junction bases outside the gene matches: 4. Per the germline V gene, CDR1 is SGHRS and CDR2 is YFSETQ. Here the CDR3 reads CASRMTSGSTDTQYF. In DNA, the CDR3 is TGCGCCAGCAGAATGACTAGCGGCAGCACAGATACGCAGTATTTT.

This rearrangement joins TRBV9 to TRBJ1-1; perhaps TRBD1 as D (5 bases). V was cut by 4 bases and J by 1 base, with 14 bases left in between. CDR1 SGDLS and CDR2 YYNGEE come from the germline V gene. The length of the CDR3 is 15 residues. CDR3 nucleotides: TGTGCCAGCAGCCCACACGGGGGAAGGAACACTGAAGCTTTCTTT. This gives the protein CASSPHGGRNTEAFF. Drawing the rest from reference TRBV9 and TRBJ1-1, the complete variable domain is DSGVTQTPKHLITATGQRVTLRCSPRSGDLSVYWYQQSLDQGLQFLIQYYNGEERAKGNILERFSAQQFPDLHSELNLSSLELGDSALYFCASSPHGGRNTEAFFGQGTRLTVV.

The chain joins TRBV19 to TRBJ2-1, with D possibly TRBD2 on 5 matching bases. Germline CDR1 LNHDA, CDR2 SQIVND (reference sequence). CDR3 length equals 12 residues. Trimming stripped 7 bases from V and 9 bases from J, with 13 bases between. CDR3 nucleotides: TGTGCCAGTAATTCGGGGTTAGGTGAGCAGTTCTTC. It yields the protein CASNSGLGEQFF.

V is TRBV5-1 and J is TRBJ2-1; D is ambiguous. Trimming left V 1 base short and J 5 bases short, with 13 bases between. This CDR3 region has 15 residues. The germline V gene encodes CDR1 SGHRS and CDR2 YFSETQ. CDR3 residues: CASSLRPVLDNEQFF. The CDR3 bases are TGCGCCAGCAGCTTGCGCCCGGTCTTGGACAATGAGCAGTTCTTC.

This rearrangement joins TRBV6-5 to TRBJ2-1; tentatively, D is TRBD2 (6 bases). V gave up 7 bases and J gave up 9 bases, with 16 bases separating them. This CDR3 is built from 13 residues. In germline, CDR1 is MNHEY, CDR2 SVGAGI. The CDR3 DNA sequence: TGTGCCAGCACCACCGGGGGTGCGGGTGAGCAGTTCTTC. It codes for CASTTGGAGEQFF.

The J gene is TRBJ1-1, the V gene TRBV7-9; D uncertain. CDR3 length equals 13 residues. From germline, CDR1 is SEHNR and CDR2 FQNEAQ (reference sequence). V was cut by 1 base and J by 8 bases, with 11 bases left in between. The chain's CDR3 is CASSLERGEEAFF. In DNA form, the CDR3 reads TGTGCCAGCAGCTTAGAACGAGGAGAAGAAGCTTTCTTT.

Regarding this clone: The junction and the germline gene differ at one end; a read error may be behind it. This sample also contains other DNA sequences that code for the same CDR3. The chain combines TRBV6-6 with TRBJ1-3; D might be TRBD1 (6 bases). There are 14 residues in the CDR3. In germline, CDR1 is MNHNY, CDR2 SVGAGI (reference sequence). The CDR3 coding sequence is TGTGCCAGCAGAACACGACAGGCTGGAAACACCATATACTTT. Encoded protein: CASRTRQAGNTIYF.

This sequence joins TRBV2 and TRBJ2-5; D not certain. The V and J ends lost 3 bases and 2 bases respectively, with 7 bases between them. This CDR3 region has 13 residues. CDR1 is SNHLY and CDR2 is FYNNEI in the germline V gene. CDR3 in DNA: TGTGCCAGCAGTGACTTGTTACAAGAGACCCAGTACTTC. Encoded protein: CASSDLLQETQYF. The whole variable domain, filled in from reference TRBV2 and TRBJ2-5, reads EPEVTQTPSHQVTQMGQEVILRCVPISNHLYFYWYRQILGQKVEFLVSFYNNEISEKSEIFDDQFSVERPDGSNFTLKIRSTKLEDSAMYFCASSDLLQETQYFGPGTRLLVL.

The chain uses TRBV7-9 and TRBJ2-4, with TRBD2 identical over 7 bases. Trimming cost V 5 bases and J 3 bases; bases outside gene matches: 10. CDR1 SEHNR and CDR2 FQNEAQ come from the germline V gene (reference sequence). The CDR3 runs to 16 residues. CDR3 amino acids: CASSQWDYALKNIQYF. The DNA for the CDR3 is TGTGCCAGCAGCCAGTGGGACTACGCCCTCAAAAACATTCAGTACTTC.

In regard to this clone: Within the sample, other DNA sequences also encode this same CDR3. This chain connects TRBV12-2 to TRBJ1-3; the table's D gene call, TRBD1, was not cross checked with the DNA. TRBV12-2 is listed as a pseudogene. The CDR3 sequence is 18 residues long. The CDR3 bases are TGTGCAAGTCGCTTTGCGACAGGGCTTCATAACTCTGGAAACACCATATATTTT. It specifies CASRFATGLHNSGNTIYF.

DNA for the CDR3: TGTGCCAGCAGCCCCGATGAAGCTTTGGTGAACACCGGGGAGCTGTTTTTT. Protein sequence: CASSPDEALVNTGELFF. The chain carries TRBV5-4 and TRBJ2-2; D is unresolved. Trimming removed 4 bases at V and 1 base at J, with 17 bases between. CDR1 is SGHNT and CDR2 is YYREEE in the germline V gene (reference sequence). The CDR3 has 17 amino acids.